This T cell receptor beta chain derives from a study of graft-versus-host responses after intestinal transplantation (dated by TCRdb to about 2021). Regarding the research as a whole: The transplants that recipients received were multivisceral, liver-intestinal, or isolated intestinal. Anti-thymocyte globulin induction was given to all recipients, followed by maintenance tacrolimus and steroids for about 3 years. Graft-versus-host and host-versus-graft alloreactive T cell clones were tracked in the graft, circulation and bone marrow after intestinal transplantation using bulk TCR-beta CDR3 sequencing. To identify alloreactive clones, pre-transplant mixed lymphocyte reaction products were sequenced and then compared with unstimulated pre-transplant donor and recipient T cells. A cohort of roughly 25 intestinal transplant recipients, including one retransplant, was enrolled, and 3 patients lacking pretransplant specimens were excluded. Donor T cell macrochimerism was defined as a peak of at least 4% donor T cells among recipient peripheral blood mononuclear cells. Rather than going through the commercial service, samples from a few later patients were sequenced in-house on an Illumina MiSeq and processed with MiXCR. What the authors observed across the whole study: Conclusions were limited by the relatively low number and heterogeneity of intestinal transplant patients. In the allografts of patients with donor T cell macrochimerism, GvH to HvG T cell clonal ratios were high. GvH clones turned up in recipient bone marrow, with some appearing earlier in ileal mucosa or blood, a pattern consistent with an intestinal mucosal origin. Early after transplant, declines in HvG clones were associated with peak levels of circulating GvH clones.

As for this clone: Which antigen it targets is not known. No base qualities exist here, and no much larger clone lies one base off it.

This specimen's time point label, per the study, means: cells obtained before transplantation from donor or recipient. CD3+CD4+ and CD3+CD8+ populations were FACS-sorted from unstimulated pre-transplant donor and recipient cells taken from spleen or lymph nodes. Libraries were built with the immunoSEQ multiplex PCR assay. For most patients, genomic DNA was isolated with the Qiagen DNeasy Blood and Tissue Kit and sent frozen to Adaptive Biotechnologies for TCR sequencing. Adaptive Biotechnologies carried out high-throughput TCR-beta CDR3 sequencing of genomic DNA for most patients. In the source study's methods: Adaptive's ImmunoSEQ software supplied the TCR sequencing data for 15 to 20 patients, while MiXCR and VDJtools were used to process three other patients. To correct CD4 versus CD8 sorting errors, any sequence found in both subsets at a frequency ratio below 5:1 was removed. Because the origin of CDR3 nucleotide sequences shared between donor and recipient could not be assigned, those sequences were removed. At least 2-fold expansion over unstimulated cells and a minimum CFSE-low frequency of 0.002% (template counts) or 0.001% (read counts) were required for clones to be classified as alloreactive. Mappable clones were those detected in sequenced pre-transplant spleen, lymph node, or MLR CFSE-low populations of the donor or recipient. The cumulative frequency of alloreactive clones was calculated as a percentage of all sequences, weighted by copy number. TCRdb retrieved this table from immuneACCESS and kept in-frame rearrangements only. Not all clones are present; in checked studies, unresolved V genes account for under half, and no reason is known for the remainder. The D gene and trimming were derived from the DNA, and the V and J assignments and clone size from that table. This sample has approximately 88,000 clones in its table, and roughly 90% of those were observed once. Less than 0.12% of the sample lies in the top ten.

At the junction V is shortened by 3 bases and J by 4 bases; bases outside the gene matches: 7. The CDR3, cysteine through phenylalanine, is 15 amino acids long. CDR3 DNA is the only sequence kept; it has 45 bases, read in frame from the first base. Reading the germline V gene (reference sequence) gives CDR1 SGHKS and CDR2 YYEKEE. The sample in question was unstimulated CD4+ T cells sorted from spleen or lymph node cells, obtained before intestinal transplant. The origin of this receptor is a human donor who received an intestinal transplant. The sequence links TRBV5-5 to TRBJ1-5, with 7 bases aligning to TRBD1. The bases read TGTGCCAGCAGCTCTACCTGGGACAGAAATCAGCCCCAGCATTTT. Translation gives CASSSTWDRNQPQHF.